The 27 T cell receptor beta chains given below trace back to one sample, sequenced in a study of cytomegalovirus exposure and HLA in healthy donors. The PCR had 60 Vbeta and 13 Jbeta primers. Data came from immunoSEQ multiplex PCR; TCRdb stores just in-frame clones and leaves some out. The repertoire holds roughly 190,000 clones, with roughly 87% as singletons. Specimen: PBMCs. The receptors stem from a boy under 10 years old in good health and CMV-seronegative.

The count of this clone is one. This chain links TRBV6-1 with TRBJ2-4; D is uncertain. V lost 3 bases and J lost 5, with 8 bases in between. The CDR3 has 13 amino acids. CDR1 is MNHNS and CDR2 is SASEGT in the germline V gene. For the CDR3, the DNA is TGTGCCAGCAGTGATAGCCCCCAAAACATTCAGTACTTC. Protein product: CASSDSPQNIQYF.

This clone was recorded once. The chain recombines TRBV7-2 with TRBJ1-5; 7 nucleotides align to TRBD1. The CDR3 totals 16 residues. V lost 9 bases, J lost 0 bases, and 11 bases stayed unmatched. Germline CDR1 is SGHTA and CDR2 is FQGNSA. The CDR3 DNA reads TGTGCCAGAGGAGACAGGGCTCGGTATAGCAATCAGCCCCAGCATTTT. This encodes CARGDRARYSNQPQHF.

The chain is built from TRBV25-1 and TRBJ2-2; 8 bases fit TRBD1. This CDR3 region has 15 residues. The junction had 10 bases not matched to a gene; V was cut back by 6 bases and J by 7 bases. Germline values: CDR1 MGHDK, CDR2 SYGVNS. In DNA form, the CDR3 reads TGTGCCAGCAGGGGGGACAGGATGGAGAACGGGGAGCTGTTTTTT. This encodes CASRGDRMENGELFF.

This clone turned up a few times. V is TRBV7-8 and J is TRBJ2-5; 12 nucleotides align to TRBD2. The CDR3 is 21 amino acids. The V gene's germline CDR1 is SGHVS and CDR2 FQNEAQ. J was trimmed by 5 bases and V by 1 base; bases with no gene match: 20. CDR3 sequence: CASSLDSVWTSGKGRRETQYF. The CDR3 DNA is TGTGCCAGCAGCTTAGACTCTGTGTGGACTAGCGGGAAGGGGCGGCGGGAGACCCAGTACTTC.

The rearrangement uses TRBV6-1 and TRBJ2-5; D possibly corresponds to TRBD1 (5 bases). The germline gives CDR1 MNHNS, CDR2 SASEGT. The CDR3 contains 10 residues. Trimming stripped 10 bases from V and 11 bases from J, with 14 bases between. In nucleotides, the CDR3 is TGTGCCATCGGACCCCAGGGACAGTACTTC. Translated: CAIGPQGQYF.

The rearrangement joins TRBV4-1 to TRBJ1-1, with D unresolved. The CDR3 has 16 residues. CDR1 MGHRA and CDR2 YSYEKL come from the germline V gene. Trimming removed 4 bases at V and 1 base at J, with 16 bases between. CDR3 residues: CASSPLILTGNTEAFF. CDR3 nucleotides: TGCGCCAGCAGCCCCTTAATCTTGACGGGGAACACTGAAGCTTTCTTT.

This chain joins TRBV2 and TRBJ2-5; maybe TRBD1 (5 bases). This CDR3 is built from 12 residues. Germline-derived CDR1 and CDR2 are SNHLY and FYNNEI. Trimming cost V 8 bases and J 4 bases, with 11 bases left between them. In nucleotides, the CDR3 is TGTGCCAGCGGGGCTCTTCTAGAGACCCAGTACTTC. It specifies CASGALLETQYF.

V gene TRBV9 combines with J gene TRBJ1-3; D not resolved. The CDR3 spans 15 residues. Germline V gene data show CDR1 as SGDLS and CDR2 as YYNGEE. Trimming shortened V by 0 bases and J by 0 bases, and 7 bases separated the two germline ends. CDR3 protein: CASSVGPNSGNTIYF. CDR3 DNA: TGTGCCAGCAGCGTAGGGCCGAACTCTGGAAACACCATATATTTT.

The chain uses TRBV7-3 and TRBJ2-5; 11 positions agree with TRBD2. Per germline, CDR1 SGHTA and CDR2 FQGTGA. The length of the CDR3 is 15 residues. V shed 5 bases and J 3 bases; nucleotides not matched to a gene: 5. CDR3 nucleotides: TGTGCCAGCAGCAGGAATAGCGGGAGGGAAGAGACCCAGTACTTC. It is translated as CASSRNSGREETQYF.

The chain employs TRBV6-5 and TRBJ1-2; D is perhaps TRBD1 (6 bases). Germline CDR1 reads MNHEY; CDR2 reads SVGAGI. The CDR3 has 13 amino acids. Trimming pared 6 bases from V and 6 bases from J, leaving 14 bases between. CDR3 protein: CASRKTGGNGYTF. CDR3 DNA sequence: TGTGCCAGCAGGAAGACAGGAGGTAATGGCTACACCTTC.

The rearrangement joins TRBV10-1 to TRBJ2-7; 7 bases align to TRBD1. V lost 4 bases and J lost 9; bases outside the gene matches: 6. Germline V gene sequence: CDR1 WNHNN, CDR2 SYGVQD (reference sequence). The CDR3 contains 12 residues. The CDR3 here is CASSGGQTSQYF. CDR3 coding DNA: TGCGCCAGCAGTGGGGGACAGACTTCGCAGTACTTC.

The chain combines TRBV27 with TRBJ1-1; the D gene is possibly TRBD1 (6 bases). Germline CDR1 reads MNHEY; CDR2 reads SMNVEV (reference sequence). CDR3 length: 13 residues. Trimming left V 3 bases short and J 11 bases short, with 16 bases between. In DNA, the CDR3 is TGTGCCAGCAGTTTCGGGGGGGGCTATCGTGCTTTCTTT. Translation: CASSFGGGYRAFF.

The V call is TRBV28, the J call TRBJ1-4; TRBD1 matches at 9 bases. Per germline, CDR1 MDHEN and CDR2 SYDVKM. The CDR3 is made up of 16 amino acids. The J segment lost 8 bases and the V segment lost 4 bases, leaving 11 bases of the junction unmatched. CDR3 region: CASSSPGRTGVEKLFF. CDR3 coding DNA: TGTGCCAGCAGTTCCCCCGGTAGGACAGGGGTGGAAAAACTGTTTTTT.

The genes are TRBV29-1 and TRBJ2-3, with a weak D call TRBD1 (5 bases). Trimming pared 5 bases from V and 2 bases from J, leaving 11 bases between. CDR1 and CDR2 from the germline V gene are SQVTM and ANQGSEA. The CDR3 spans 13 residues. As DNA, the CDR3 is TGCAGCGTTCTGGGCAGGGTCACAGATACGCAGTATTTT. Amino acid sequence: CSVLGRVTDTQYF.

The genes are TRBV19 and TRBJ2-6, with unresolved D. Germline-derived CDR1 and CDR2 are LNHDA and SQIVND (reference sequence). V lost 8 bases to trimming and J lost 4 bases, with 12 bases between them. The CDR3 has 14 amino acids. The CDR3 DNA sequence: TGTGCCAGTGGGTTGGGCTGGGGGGCCAACGTCCTGACTTTC. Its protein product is CASGLGWGANVLTF.

CDR3 nucleotide sequence: TGTGCCAGCAGTAAGGGACAGAGCTACGAGCAGTACTTC. This codes for CASSKGQSYEQYF. The rearrangement joins TRBV28 to TRBJ2-7; the match to TRBD1 covers 7 bases. Unmatched junction bases numbered 4, after V lost 5 bases and J lost 3 bases. This CDR3 comprises 13 residues. Germline V gene lookup returns CDR1 MDHEN and CDR2 SYDVKM.

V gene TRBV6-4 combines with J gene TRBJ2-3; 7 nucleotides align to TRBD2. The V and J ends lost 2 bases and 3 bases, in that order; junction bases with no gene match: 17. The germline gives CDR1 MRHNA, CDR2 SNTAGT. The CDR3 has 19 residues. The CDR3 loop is CASSDGGAGTDSGTDTQYF. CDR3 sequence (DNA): TGTGCCAGCAGTGACGGGGGAGCGGGAACCGATAGTGGTACAGATACGCAGTATTTT.

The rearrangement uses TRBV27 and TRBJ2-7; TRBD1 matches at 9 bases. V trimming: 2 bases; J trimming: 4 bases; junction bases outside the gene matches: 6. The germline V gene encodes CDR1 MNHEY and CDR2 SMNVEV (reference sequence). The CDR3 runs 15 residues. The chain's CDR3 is CASSLQTGGLYEQYF. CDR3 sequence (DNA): TGTGCCAGCAGTTTACAGACAGGGGGATTGTACGAGCAGTACTTC.

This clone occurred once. CDR3 coding DNA: TGTGCCAGCAGTTTAACCCGGGGGCGGGAGGGTCTCCACAATGAGCAGTTCTTC. Translation: CASSLTRGREGLHNEQFF. This chain connects TRBV27 to TRBJ2-1; 9 bases align to TRBD2. The CDR3 spans 18 residues. Trimming removed 2 bases from V and 5 bases from J; junction bases left unmatched: 13. Germline CDR1 MNHEY, CDR2 SMNVEV (reference sequence).

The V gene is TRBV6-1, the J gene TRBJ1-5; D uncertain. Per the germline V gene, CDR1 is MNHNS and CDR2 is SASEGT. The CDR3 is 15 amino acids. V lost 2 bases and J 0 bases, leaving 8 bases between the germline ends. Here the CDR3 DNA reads TGTGCCAGCAGTGAATCCGCGCATAGCAATCAGCCCCAGCATTTT. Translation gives CASSESAHSNQPQHF.

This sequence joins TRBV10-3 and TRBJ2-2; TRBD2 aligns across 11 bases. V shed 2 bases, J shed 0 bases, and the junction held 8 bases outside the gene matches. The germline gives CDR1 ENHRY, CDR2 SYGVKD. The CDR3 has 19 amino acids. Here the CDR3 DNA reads TGTGCCATCAGTGAGAGAGGACTAGCGGGCGGCGCGAACACCGGGGAGCTGTTTTTT. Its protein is CAISERGLAGGANTGELFF.

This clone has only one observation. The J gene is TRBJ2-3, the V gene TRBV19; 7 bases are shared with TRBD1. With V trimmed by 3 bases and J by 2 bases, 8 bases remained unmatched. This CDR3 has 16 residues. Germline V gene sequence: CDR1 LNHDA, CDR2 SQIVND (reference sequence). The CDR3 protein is CASSIGAGGITDTQYF. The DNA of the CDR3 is TGTGCCAGTAGTATTGGGGCAGGGGGAATCACAGATACGCAGTATTTT.

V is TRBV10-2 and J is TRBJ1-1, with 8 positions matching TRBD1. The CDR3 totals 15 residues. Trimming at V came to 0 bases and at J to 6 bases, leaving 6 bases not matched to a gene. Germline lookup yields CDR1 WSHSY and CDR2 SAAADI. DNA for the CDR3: TGCGCCAGCAGTGAGTCGGCGCAGGGGGCCGCTGAAGCTTTCTTT. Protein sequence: CASSESAQGAAEAFF.

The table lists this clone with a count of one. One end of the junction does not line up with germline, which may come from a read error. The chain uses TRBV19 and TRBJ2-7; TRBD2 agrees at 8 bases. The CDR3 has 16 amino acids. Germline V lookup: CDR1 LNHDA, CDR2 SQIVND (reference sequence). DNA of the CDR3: TGTGCCAGTAGTCTAGATAAGGCGGGAGGATGGGACGAGCAGTACTTC. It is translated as CASSLDKAGGWDEQYF. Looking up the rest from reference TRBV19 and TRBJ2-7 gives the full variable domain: DGGITQSPKYLFRKEGQNVTLSCEQNLNHDAMYWYRQDPGQGLRLIYYSQIVNDFQKGDIAEGYSVSREKKESFPLTVTSAQKNPTAFYLCASSLDKAGGWDEQYFGPGTRLTVT.

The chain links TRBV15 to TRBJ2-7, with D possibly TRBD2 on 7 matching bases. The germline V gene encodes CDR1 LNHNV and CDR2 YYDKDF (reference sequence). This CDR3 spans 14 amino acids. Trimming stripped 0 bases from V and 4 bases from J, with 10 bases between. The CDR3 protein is CATSREQGGYEQYF. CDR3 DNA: TGTGCCACCAGCAGAGAACAGGGAGGGTACGAGCAGTACTTC.

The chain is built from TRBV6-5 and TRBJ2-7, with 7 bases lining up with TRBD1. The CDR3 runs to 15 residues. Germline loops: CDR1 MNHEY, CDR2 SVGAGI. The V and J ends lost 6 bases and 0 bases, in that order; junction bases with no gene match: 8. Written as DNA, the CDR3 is TGTGCCAGCAGCAAAGGGGGCCTGAGCTCCTACGAGCAGTACTTC. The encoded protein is CASSKGGLSSYEQYF.

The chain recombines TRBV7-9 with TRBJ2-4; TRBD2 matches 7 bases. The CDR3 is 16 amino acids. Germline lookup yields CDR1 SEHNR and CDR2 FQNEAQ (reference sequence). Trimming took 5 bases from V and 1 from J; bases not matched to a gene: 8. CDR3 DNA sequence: TGTGCCAGCAGCCTCGGACTAGAGTGGGCCAAAAACATTCAGTACTTC. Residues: CASSLGLEWAKNIQYF. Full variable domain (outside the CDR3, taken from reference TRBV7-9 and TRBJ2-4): DTGVSQNPRHKITKRGQNVTFRCDPISEHNRLYWYRQTLGQGPEFLTYFQNEAQLEKSRLLSDRFSAERPKGSFSTLEIQRTEQGDSAMYLCASSLGLEWAKNIQYFGAGTRLSVL.